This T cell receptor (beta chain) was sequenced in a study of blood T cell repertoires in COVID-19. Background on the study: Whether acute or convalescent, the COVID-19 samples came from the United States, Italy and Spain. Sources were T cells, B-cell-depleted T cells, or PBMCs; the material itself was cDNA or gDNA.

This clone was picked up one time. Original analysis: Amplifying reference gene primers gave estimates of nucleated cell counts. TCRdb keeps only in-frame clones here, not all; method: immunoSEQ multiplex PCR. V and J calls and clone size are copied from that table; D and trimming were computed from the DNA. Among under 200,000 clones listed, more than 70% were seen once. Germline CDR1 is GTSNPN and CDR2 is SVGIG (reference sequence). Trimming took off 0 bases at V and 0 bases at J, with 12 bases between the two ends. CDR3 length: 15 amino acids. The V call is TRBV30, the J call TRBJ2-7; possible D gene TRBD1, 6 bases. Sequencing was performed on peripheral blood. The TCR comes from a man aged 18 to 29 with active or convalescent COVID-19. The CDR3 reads CAWSVKVTGSYEQYF. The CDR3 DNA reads TGTGCCTGGAGTGTAAAGGTGACAGGCTCCTACGAGCAGTACTTC.